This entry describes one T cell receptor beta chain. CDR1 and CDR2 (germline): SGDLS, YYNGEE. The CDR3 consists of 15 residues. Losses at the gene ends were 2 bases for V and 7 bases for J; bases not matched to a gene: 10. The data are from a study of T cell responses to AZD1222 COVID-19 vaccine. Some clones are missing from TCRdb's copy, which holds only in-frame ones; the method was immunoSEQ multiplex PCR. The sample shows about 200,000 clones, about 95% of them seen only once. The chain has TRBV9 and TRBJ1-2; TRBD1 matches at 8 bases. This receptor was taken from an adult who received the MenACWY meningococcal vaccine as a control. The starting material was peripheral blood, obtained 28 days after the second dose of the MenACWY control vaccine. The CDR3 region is CASSVGGTGSFGYTF. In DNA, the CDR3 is TGTGCCAGCAGCGTGGGAGGGACAGGCTCCTTTGGCTACACCTTC.